The 6 T cell receptor beta chains listed next were all sequenced from one sample in a study of blood T cell repertoires in COVID-19. TCRdb keeps only in-frame clones here, not all; method: immunoSEQ multiplex PCR. The sample holds some 380,000 clones, roughly 86% seen once. The specimen was PBMCs or T cells enriched from blood (not recorded which). The origin of the receptors is a woman in her 40s with acute COVID-19.

V is TRBV19 and J is TRBJ2-6; D is possibly TRBD1 (6 bases). The CDR3 runs to 15 residues. V was pared by 1 base and J by 4 bases, with 8 bases between. Germline assignment: CDR1 LNHDA and CDR2 SQIVND (reference sequence). CDR3 bases: TGTGCCAGTAGTATAGGGGGGACAGGGGCCAACGTCCTGACTTTC. Protein product: CASSIGGTGANVLTF.

The CDR3 sequence: CASRKETGAAYEQYF. In DNA, the CDR3 is TGTGCCAGCAGAAAAGAGACAGGGGCCGCCTACGAGCAGTACTTC. V usage is TRBV6-5 and J usage is TRBJ2-7; the match to TRBD1 covers 8 bases. There are 15 residues in the CDR3. V shed 6 bases, J shed 2 bases, and the junction held 9 bases outside the gene matches. Germline values: CDR1 MNHEY, CDR2 SVGAGI.

The CDR3 DNA follows: TGTGCCAGCAGCCGGGACAGACGCACCGGGACAGATACGCAGTATTTT. Its translation is CASSRDRRTGTDTQYF. The gene calls are TRBV4-2 and TRBJ2-3; 7 nucleotides match TRBD1. The CDR3 spans 16 residues. Germline V gives CDR1 LGHNA, CDR2 YNFKEQ. Germline trimming cut 4 bases from V and 3 bases from J; bases unmatched to any gene: 10.

As for this clone: Other DNA sequences in this specimen translate into the identical CDR3. This chain connects TRBV24-1 to TRBJ2-1; 14 nucleotides match TRBD2. J was trimmed by 8 bases and V by 3 bases; bases with no gene match: 8. From germline, CDR1 is KGHDR and CDR2 SFDVKD. This CDR3 is 17 amino acids long. The CDR3 DNA sequence: TGTGCCACCAGTGATCCAGGACTAGCGGGGGGATTGGATGAGCAGTTCTTC. Encoded protein: CATSDPGLAGGLDEQFF.

The CDR3 here is CASSKARDGRHEQFF. The CDR3 DNA reads as TGTGCCAGCAGCAAAGCCCGGGACGGGAGGCATGAGCAGTTCTTC. V gene TRBV21-1 combines with J gene TRBJ2-1; the table assigns TRBD2, which was not confirmed against the DNA. TRBV21-1 is a pseudogene segment. This CDR3 spans 15 amino acids.

About this clone: Other DNA sequences in this specimen translate into the identical CDR3. This chain links TRBV9 with TRBJ2-2; 8 nucleotides agree with TRBD1. The V and J ends lost 2 bases and 2 bases, in that order; junction bases with no gene match: 2. Per the germline V gene, CDR1 is SGDLS and CDR2 is YYNGEE. The CDR3 length is 15 residues. The CDR3 nucleotides are TGTGCCAGCAGCGTGGCAGGGGGCAACACCGGGGAGCTGTTTTTT. Its translation is CASSVAGGNTGELFF.